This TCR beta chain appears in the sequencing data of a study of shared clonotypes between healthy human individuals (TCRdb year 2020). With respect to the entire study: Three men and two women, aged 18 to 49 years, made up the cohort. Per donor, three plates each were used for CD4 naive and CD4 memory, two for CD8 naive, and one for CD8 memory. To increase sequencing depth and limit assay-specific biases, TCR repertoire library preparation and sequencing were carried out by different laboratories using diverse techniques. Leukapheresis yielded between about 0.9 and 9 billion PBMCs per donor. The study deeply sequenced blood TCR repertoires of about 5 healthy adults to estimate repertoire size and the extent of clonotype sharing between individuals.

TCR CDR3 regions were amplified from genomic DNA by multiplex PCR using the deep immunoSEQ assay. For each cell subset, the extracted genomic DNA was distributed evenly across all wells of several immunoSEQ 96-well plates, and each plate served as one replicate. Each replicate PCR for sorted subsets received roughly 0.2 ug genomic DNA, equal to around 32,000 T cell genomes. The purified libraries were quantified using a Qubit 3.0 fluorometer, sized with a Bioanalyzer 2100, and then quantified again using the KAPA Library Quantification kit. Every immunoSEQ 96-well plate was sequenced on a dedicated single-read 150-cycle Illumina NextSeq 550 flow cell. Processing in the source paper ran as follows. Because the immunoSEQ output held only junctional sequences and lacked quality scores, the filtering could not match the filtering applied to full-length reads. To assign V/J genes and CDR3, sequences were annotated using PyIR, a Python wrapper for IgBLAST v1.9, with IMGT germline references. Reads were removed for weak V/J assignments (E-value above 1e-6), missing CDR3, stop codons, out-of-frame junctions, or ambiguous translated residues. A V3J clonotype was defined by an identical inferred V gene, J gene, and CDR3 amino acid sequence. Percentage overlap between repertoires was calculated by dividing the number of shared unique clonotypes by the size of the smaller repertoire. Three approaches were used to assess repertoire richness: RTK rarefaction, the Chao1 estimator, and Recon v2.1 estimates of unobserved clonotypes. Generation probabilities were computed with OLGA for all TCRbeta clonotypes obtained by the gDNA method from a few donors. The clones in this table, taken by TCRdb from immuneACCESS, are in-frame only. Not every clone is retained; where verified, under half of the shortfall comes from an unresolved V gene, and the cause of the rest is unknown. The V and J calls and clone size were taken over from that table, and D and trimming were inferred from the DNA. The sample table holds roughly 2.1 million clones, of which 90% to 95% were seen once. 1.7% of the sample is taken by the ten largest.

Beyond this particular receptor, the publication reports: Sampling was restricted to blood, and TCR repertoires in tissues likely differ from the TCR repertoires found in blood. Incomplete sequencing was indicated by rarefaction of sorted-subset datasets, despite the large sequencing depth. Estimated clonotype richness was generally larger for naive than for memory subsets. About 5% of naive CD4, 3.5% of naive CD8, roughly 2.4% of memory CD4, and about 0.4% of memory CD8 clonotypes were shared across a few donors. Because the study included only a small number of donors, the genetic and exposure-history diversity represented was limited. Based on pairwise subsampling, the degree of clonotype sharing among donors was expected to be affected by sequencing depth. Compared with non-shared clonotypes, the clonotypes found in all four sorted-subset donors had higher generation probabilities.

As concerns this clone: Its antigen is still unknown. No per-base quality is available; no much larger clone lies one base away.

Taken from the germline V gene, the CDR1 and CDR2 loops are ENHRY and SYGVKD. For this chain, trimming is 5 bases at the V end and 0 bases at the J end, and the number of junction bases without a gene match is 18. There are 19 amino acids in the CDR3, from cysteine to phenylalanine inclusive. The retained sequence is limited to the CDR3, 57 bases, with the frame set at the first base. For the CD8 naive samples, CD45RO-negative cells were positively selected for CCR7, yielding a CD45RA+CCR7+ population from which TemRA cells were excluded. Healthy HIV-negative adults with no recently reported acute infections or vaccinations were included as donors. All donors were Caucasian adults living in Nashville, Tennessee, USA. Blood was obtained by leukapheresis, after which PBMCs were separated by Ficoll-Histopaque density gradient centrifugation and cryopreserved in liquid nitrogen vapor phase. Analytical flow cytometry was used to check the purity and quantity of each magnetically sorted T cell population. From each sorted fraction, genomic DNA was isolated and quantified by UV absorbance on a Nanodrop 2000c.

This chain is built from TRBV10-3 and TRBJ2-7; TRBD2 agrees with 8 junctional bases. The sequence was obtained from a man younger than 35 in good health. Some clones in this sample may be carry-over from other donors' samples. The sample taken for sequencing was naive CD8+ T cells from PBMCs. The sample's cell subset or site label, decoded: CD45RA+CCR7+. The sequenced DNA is TGTGCCATCAGTCCAATAATCAGTCTAGCGGGCGGTCCCTCCTACGAGCAGTACTTC. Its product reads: CAISPIISLAGGPSYEQYF.